This note documents a single TCR beta chain sequence. The antigen remains unidentified. TCRdb re-called the 5' RACE reads, yielding one record per CDR3 amino acid sequence without DNA. Its listing shows approximately 440,000 distinct CDR3 sequences. This record comes from a study of T cells expressing NK-cell markers. Study results and limitations: In more than 5 donors, dominant CD3+CD56+NKG2C+ clones formed about 1.0-7.5% of CD8+ cells.

In germline, CDR1 is SQVTM, CDR2 ANQGSEA. CDR3 length: 14 amino acids. The source material was blood T cells: a sorted CD56 or NKG2C T cell subset, CD4+ or CD8+ T cells, or bulk PBMC T cells (not recorded which). The clonotype comes from a woman between 45 and 65 years old in good health. This chain uses TRBV29-1 with TRBJ2-5; TCRdb designates TRBD2, a call that cannot be tested without DNA. The CDR3 is CSVATSGQGETQYF.